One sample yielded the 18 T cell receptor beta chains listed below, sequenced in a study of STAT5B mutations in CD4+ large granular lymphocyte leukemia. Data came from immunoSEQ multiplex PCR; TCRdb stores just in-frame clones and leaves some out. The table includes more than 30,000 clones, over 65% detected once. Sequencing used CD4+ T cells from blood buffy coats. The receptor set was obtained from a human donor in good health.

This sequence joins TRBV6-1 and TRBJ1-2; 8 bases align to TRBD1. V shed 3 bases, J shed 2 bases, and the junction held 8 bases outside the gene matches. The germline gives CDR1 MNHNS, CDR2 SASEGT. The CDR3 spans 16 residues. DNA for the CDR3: TGTGCCAGCAGTGAGGTTTCAGGGGGCCAGAACTATGGCTACACCTTC. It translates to CASSEVSGGQNYGYTF.

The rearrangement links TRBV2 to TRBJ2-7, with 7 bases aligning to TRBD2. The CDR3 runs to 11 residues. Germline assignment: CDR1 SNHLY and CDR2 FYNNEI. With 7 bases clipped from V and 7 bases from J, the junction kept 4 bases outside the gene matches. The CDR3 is CASNSAGEQYF. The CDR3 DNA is TGTGCCAGCAATTCAGCGGGGGAGCAGTACTTC.

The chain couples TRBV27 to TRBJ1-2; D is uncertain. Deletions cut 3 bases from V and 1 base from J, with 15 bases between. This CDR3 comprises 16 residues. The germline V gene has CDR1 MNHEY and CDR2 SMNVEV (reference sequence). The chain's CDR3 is CASSFSLMGSNYGYTF. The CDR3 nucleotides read TGTGCCAGCAGTTTTTCCCTAATGGGCAGTAACTATGGCTACACCTTC.

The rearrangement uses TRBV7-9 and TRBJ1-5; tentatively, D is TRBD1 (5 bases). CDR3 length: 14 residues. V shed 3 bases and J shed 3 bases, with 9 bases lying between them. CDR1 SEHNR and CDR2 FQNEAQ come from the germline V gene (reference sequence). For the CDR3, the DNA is TGTGCCAGCAGCTTGGCAGGGCCCAATCAGCCCCAGCATTTT. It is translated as CASSLAGPNQPQHF. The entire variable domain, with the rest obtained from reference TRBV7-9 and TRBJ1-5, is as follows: DTGVSQNPRHKITKRGQNVTFRCDPISEHNRLYWYRQTLGQGPEFLTYFQNEAQLEKSRLLSDRFSAERPKGSFSTLEIQRTEQGDSAMYLCASSLAGPNQPQHFGDGTRLSIL.

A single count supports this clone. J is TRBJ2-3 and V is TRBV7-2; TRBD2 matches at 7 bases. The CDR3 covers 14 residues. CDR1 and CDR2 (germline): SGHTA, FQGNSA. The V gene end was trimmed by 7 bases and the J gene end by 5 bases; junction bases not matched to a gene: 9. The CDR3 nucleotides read TGTGCCAGCATACCTACGGGGGGTAAAGATACGCAGTATTTT. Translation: CASIPTGGKDTQYF.

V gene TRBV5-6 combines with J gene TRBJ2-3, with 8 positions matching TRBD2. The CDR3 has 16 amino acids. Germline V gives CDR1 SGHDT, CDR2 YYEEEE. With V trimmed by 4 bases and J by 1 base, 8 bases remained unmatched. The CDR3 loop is CASSAWTSRGTDTQYF. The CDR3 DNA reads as TGTGCCAGCAGCGCCTGGACTAGCAGGGGCACAGATACGCAGTATTTT.

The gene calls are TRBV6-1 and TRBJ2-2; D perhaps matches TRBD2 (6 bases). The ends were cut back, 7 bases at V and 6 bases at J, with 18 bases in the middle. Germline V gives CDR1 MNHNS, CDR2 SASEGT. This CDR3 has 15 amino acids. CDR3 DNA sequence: TGTGCCAGCAACCCAGGGAGGTTCGGTTCCGGGGAGCTGTTTTTT. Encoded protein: CASNPGRFGSGELFF.

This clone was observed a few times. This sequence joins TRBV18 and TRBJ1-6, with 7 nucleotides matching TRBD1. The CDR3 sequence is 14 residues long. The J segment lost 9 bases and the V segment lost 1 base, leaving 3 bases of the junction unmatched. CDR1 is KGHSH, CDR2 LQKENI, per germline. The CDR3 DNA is TGTGCCAGCTCACCACAGGGGGCTGGTTCACCCCTCCACTTT. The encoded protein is CASSPQGAGSPLHF.

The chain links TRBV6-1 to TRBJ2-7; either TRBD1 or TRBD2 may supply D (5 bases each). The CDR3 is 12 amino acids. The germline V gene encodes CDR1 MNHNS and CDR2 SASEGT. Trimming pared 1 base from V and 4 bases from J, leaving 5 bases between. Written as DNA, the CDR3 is TGTGCCAGCAGTGAAGGGGGGTACGAGCAGTACTTC. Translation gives CASSEGGYEQYF.

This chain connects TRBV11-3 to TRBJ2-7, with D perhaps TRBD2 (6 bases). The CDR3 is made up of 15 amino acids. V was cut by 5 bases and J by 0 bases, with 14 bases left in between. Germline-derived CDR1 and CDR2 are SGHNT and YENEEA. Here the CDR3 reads CASSRGSGSSYEQYF. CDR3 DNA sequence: TGTGCCAGCAGCCGGGGGAGCGGCAGCTCCTACGAGCAGTACTTC.

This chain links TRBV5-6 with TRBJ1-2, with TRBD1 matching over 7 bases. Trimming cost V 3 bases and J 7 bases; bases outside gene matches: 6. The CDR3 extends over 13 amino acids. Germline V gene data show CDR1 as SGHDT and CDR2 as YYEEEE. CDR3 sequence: CASSSTGVGGYTF. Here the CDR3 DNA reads TGTGCCAGCAGCTCCACAGGGGTGGGTGGCTACACCTTC.

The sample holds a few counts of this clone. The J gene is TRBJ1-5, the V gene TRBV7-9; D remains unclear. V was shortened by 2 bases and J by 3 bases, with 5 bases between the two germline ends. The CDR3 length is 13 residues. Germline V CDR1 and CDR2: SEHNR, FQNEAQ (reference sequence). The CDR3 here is CASSLTVNQPQHF. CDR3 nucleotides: TGTGCCAGCAGCTTAACAGTCAATCAGCCCCAGCATTTT.

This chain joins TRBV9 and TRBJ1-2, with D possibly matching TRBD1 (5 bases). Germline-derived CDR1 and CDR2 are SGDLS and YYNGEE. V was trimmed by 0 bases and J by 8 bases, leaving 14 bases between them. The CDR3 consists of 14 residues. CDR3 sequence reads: CASSVEGTAGGYTF. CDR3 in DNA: TGTGCCAGCAGCGTAGAGGGGACCGCCGGGGGCTACACCTTC.

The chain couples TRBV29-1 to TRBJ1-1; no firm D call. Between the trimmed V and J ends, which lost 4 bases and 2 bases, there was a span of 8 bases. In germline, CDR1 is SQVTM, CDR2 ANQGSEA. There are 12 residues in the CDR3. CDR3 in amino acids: CSVVSLNTEAFF. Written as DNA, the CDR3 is TGCAGCGTTGTATCCCTAAACACTGAAGCTTTCTTT. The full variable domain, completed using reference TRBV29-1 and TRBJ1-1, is SAVISQKPSRDICQRGTSLTIQCQVDSQVTMMFWYRQQPGQSLTLIATANQGSEATYESGFVIDKFPISRPNLTFSTLTVSNMSPEDSSIYLCSVVSLNTEAFFGQGTRLTVV.

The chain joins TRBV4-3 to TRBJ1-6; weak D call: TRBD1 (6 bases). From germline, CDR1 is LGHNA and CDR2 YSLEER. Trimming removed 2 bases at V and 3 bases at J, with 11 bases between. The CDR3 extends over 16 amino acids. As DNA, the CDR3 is TGCGCCAGCAGCCAAACGGACAGAAACTATAATTCACCCCTCCACTTT. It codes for CASSQTDRNYNSPLHF.

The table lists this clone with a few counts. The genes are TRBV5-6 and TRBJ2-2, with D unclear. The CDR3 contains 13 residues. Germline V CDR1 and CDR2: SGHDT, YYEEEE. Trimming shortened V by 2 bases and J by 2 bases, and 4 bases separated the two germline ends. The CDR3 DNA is TGTGCCAGCAGCTTAGGCAACACCGGGGAGCTGTTTTTT. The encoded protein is CASSLGNTGELFF.

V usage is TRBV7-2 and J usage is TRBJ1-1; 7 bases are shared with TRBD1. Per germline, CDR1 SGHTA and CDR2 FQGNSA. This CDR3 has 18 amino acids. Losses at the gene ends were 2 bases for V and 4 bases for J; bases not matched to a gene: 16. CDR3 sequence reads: CASSLRAPTGTVGTEAFF. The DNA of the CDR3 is TGTGCCAGCAGCTTAAGGGCCCCGACAGGGACGGTTGGCACTGAAGCTTTCTTT.

DNA of the CDR3: TGTGCCAGCAGCTGGGACAGGGGTGGGACAGGAACCCAGTACTTC. Residues: CASSWDRGGTGTQYF. J is TRBJ2-5 and V is TRBV5-5, with 10 bases aligning to TRBD1. Germline V gene lookup returns CDR1 SGHKS and CDR2 YYEKEE (reference sequence). CDR3 size: 15 residues. The ends lost 3 bases at V and 8 bases at J; junction bases unmatched: 10.